This passage covers 11 T cell receptor beta chains from one sample sequenced in a study of shared clonotypes between healthy human individuals. Produced via immunoSEQ multiplex PCR; TCRdb's table is partial and in-frame only. The sample has roughly 1,100,000 clones, 65% to 80% seen once. The source material was memory CD4+ T cells sorted from blood. The subset: CD45RA-negative fraction. These receptors came from a young man in good health.

This clone was seen a handful of times. The chain has TRBV7-2 and TRBJ2-2; no clear D. Per the germline V gene, CDR1 is SGHTA and CDR2 is FQGNSA. This CDR3 contains 13 residues. Trimming removed 4 bases from V and 5 bases from J, with 8 bases in between. CDR3 nucleotides: TGTGCCAGCAGCTCCGCGCGGACCGGGGAGCTGTTTTTT. Translation gives CASSSARTGELFF.

This chain connects TRBV5-1 to TRBJ2-3; 7 nucleotides align to TRBD1. CDR1 SGHRS and CDR2 YFSETQ come from the germline V gene. The junction had 6 bases not matched to a gene; V was cut back by 2 bases and J by 0 bases. The CDR3 runs 16 residues. CDR3: CASSFEQGLSTDTQYF. CDR3 DNA: TGCGCCAGCAGCTTTGAACAGGGGCTTAGCACAGATACGCAGTATTTT. Filled out from reference TRBV5-1 and TRBJ2-3, the complete variable domain reads KAGVTQTPRYLIKTRGQQVTLSCSPISGHRSVSWYQQTPGQGLQFLFEYFSETQRNKGNFPGRFSGRQFSNSRSEMNVSTLELGDSALYLCASSFEQGLSTDTQYFGPGTRLTVL.

The genes are TRBV6-6 and TRBJ1-5, with 8 bases lining up with TRBD1. The germline CDR1 and CDR2 sequences are MNHNY and SVGAGI (reference sequence). V shed 6 bases and J 4 bases; nucleotides not matched to a gene: 2. This CDR3 spans 13 amino acids. The CDR3 spells CASRRTGNQPQHF. CDR3 DNA: TGTGCCAGCAGACGGACAGGGAATCAGCCCCAGCATTTT.

The rearrangement joins TRBV6-1 to TRBJ2-2; no definite D call. Trimming left V 6 bases short and J 8 bases short, with 10 bases between. CDR3 length: 12 residues. Germline V lookup: CDR1 MNHNS, CDR2 SASEGT. This chain's CDR3 is CASSRVGGELFF. In nucleotides, the CDR3 is TGTGCCAGCAGCCGGGTGGGAGGGGAGCTGTTTTTT.

The genes are TRBV5-1 and TRBJ1-5; 8 nucleotides align to TRBD1. J gave up 6 bases and V 0 bases, and 5 bases lay outside the gene matches. CDR1 and CDR2 from the germline V gene are SGHRS and YFSETQ. The CDR3 length is 15 residues. The CDR3 loop reads CASSLEGDRSQPQHF. The CDR3 DNA reads TGCGCCAGCAGCTTGGAGGGGGACAGGAGTCAGCCCCAGCATTTT.

This sequence joins TRBV6-1 and TRBJ2-3, with a possible D match to TRBD1 (6 bases). Germline assignment: CDR1 MNHNS and CDR2 SASEGT. There are 13 residues in the CDR3. V gave up 7 bases and J gave up 6 bases, with 14 bases separating them. CDR3 in amino acids: CASNRDASDTQYF. DNA of the CDR3: TGTGCCAGCAACAGGGACGCGAGCGATACGCAGTATTTT.

The chain carries TRBV7-6 and TRBJ1-1, with D unclear. Per the germline V gene, CDR1 is SGHVS and CDR2 is FNYEAQ. Deletions cut 5 bases from V and 2 bases from J, with 9 bases between. CDR3 length: 13 amino acids. CDR3 residues: CASSPRGNTEAFF. DNA of the CDR3: TGTGCCAGCAGCCCCCGGGGAAACACTGAAGCTTTCTTT.

This chain links TRBV9 with TRBJ1-6, with D possibly matching TRBD1 (5 bases). The germline V gene encodes CDR1 SGDLS and CDR2 YYNGEE. The CDR3 covers 14 residues. The germline V and J ends were trimmed by 4 bases and 6 bases, with 11 bases remaining between them. The CDR3 spells CASSPGSGNSPLHF. In DNA form, the CDR3 reads TGTGCCAGCAGCCCAGGGTCTGGTAATTCACCCCTCCACTTT.

This chain uses TRBV9 with TRBJ2-2, with TRBD2 matching 8 bases. This CDR3 is built from 14 residues. The ends lost 2 bases at V and 3 bases at J; junction bases unmatched: 0. Germline V gives CDR1 SGDLS, CDR2 YYNGEE. The CDR3 sequence is CASSVTSDTGELFF. In nucleotides, the CDR3 is TGTGCCAGCAGCGTGACTAGCGACACCGGGGAGCTGTTTTTT. The full variable domain, in which reference TRBV9 and TRBJ2-2 provide the parts outside the CDR3, is DSGVTQTPKHLITATGQRVTLRCSPRSGDLSVYWYQQSLDQGLQFLIQYYNGEERAKGNILERFSAQQFPDLHSELNLSSLELGDSALYFCASSVTSDTGELFFGEGSRLTVL.

The rearrangement links TRBV6-6 to TRBJ1-2; 11 bases map to TRBD1. This CDR3 comprises 15 residues. Trimming took 5 bases from V and 6 from J; bases not matched to a gene: 8. The germline V gene has CDR1 MNHNY and CDR2 SVGAGI (reference sequence). Here the CDR3 DNA reads TGTGCCAGCAGTATTGGACAGGGGGCGTCGGATGGCTACACCTTC. This translates into CASSIGQGASDGYTF.

This clone was detected once. The chain employs TRBV30 and TRBJ2-1; TRBD2 matches at 7 bases. The V gene end was trimmed by 2 bases and the J gene end by 10 bases; junction bases not matched to a gene: 20. The CDR3 runs 17 residues. Per germline, CDR1 GTSNPN and CDR2 SVGIG (reference sequence). CDR3: CAWSTTGGSWEGREQFF. DNA of the CDR3: TGTGCCTGGAGTACCACCGGGGGTTCGTGGGAGGGTCGAGAGCAGTTCTTC.